This T cell receptor (beta chain) was sequenced in a study of technical replicates of blood from several donors (dated by TCRdb to the late 2010s). Trimming removed 6 bases from V and 5 bases from J, leaving 20 bases between the germline ends. From the cysteine through the phenylalanine, the CDR3 covers 15 amino acids. Only the CDR3 region is kept as DNA, spanning 45 bases read in frame from base 1. CDR1 MNHEY and CDR2 SVGAGI were looked up in the germline V gene. Library preparation used the immunoSEQ multiplex PCR assay. TCRdb limited this immuneACCESS table to in-frame rearrangements with V and J called. A share of clones is missing; checked studies link under half to unresolved V genes, and the rest is unexplained. For this sample there are tens of thousands of clones; 95% appear just once. The ten largest clones take up more than 0.2% of the sample. As concerns this clone: This clone's antigen is unknown. The record has no base qualities; no much larger clone is one base away.

The clonotype comes from a human donor in good health. Sequencing was performed on T cells isolated from PBMCs. The chain uses TRBV6-5 and TRBJ2-7, and TRBD1 may be the D gene, going by 6 matching bases. The bases are TGTGCCAGCAGGCGCTATTGGACAGTAAACGACGAGCAGTACTTC. This codes for CASRRYWTVNDEQYF.